This T cell receptor beta chain was sequenced during a study of blood T cells in healthy people across ages. This clonotype has a handful of counts. The ends were cut back, 0 bases at V and 1 base at J, with 7 bases in the middle. The CDR3 contains 15 residues. Germline lookup yields CDR1 LGHDT and CDR2 YNNKEL (reference sequence). PCR was performed a second time for about 7 to 11 cycles using a sample-barcoded 5' primer and a J-beta primer mix. TCRdb used MiXCR to reprocess the 5' RACE reads, holding one entry per CDR3 protein. The repertoire holds under 1,000,000 distinct CDR3 sequences, with 46% as singletons.

The sequence was obtained from an elderly man in good health. Material: blood. The chain recombines TRBV3-1 with TRBJ2-1; unclear D gene. As DNA, the CDR3 is TGTGCCAGCAGCCAAGACCTCCTTTCCTACAATGAGCAGTTCTTC. Encoded protein: CASSQDLLSYNEQFF.